Sequencing of this T cell receptor (beta chain) was carried out in a study of blood T cell repertoires in COVID-19. Study-wide background: Sites in the United States, Italy and Spain provided acute and convalescent COVID-19 samples. PBMCs, B-cell-depleted T cells, or T cells were the source of the cDNA or gDNA that made up the material.

Original data processing: Reference gene primer amplification gave nucleated cell count estimates. Measured with immunoSEQ multiplex PCR; TCRdb has only the in-frame clones, and not every one. Clone size and V and J calls were adopted from that table, with D and trimming inferred from the DNA. The sample lists about 40,000 clones, approximately 77% occurring once. This receptor was identified in a woman in her 70s with acute or convalescent COVID-19. The sample consisted of peripheral blood.

CDR3 sequence reads: CATSDRTGTVRETQYF. The CDR3 nucleotides read TGTGCCACCAGTGATAGGACAGGGACGGTCAGAGAGACCCAGTACTTC. This chain uses TRBV24-1 with TRBJ2-5, with TRBD1 identical over 8 bases. CDR1 is KGHDR and CDR2 is SFDVKD in the germline V gene. CDR3 length: 16 residues. J lost 4 bases, V lost 3 bases, and 9 bases had no gene match.